This T cell receptor beta chain was sequenced during a study of identical twins. Study-wide results and limits: Those out-of-frame alpha sequences shared by twins showed an excess of low generation probability.

TCRdb recomputed calls from the 5' RACE reads with MiXCR, one row per CDR3 protein. Of 200,000 to 250,000 distinct CDR3 sequences in the sample, 6.5% were seen once. This clonotype turned up a few times. The antigen is undetermined. These same records also appear under a second study, on T cells expressing NK-cell markers. That source notes: The leading position in the CD3+CD56-NKG2C+ fraction of several donors also went to these clonotypes.

The sequenced material came from CD8+ T cells sorted from blood. The TCR sequence derives from a woman in her late teens or twenties in good health.

Here the CDR3 reads CASSLGSSTGELFF. CDR3 DNA sequence: TGTGCCAGCAGTTTAGGCTCGAGCACCGGGGAGCTGTTTTTT. The chain carries TRBV6-2 or TRBV6-3 and TRBJ2-2; no clear D. The ends were cut back, 4 bases at V and 4 bases at J, with 10 bases in the middle. Looked up from germline, CDR1 is MNHEY and CDR2 is SVGEGT. The CDR3 totals 14 residues.